A single sample is the source of the 18 T cell receptor beta chains below, sequenced in a study of cytomegalovirus exposure and HLA in healthy donors. Data came from immunoSEQ multiplex PCR; TCRdb stores just in-frame clones and leaves some out. Altogether over 65,000 clones are present, 94% being singletons, with the ten largest covering 1.5% to 2%. The sequenced material came from PBMCs. The receptors were sampled from a woman younger than 35 in good health and CMV-seropositive.

The genes are TRBV4-1 and TRBJ1-5; D gene uncertain. This CDR3 contains 15 residues. Trimming removed 6 bases from V and 4 bases from J, with 16 bases in between. Germline V gives CDR1 MGHRA, CDR2 YSYEKL. Here the CDR3 reads CASRPGRESNQPQHF. CDR3 nucleotides: TGCGCCAGCAGACCCGGACGGGAATCTAATCAGCCCCAGCATTTT.

The chain has TRBV9 and TRBJ1-1; tentatively, D is TRBD1 (5 bases). This CDR3 has 13 amino acids. The germline CDR1 and CDR2 sequences are SGDLS and YYNGEE. Trimming pared 4 bases from V and 5 bases from J, leaving 12 bases between. The CDR3 region is CASSIGGGTEAFF. In nucleotides, the CDR3 is TGTGCCAGCAGCATTGGGGGGGGTACTGAAGCTTTCTTT.

The chain carries TRBV10-3 and TRBJ2-7; 7 positions match TRBD1. The CDR3 has 12 residues. Germline-derived CDR1 and CDR2 are ENHRY and SYGVKD. Trimming at V came to 11 bases and at J to 2 bases, leaving 6 bases not matched to a gene. The CDR3 nucleotides read TGTGCCTCTCAGGGGGTTACCTACGAGCAGTACTTC. This translates into CASQGVTYEQYF.

The rearrangement links TRBV9 to TRBJ2-3; 7 positions agree with TRBD2. The CDR3 runs to 14 residues. V lost 4 bases to trimming and J lost 5 bases; unmatched junction nucleotides: 7. CDR1 and CDR2 (germline): SGDLS, YYNGEE. CDR3 DNA: TGTGCCAGCAGCCTAGGACTAGAGGGAGATACGCAGTATTTT. Amino acid sequence: CASSLGLEGDTQYF.

The V and J genes are TRBV6-1 and TRBJ1-1; 8 nucleotides line up with TRBD1. The CDR3 is 13 residues long. V was clipped by 6 bases and J by 6 bases; unmatched bases: 6. CDR1 is MNHNS, CDR2 SASEGT, per germline. The CDR3 region has the DNA TGTGCCAGCAGAGTACAGGGGGGTGCTGAAGCTTTCTTT. This codes for CASRVQGGAEAFF.

The chain employs TRBV7-8 and TRBJ2-1; possibly TRBD1 for D (6 bases). The germline V gene encodes CDR1 SGHVS and CDR2 FQNEAQ. The CDR3 covers 15 residues. Trimming took 5 bases from V and 4 from J, leaving 15 bases between them. CDR3 region: CASSPLRDKYNEQFF. The CDR3 region has the DNA TGTGCCAGCAGCCCTCTCCGGGACAAGTACAATGAGCAGTTCTTC.

The chain is built from TRBV2 and TRBJ2-1; 9 bases are a match to TRBD2. Germline V gene lookup returns CDR1 SNHLY and CDR2 FYNNEI. The CDR3 is 16 residues long. V lost 3 bases, J lost 7 bases, and 10 bases stayed unmatched. The CDR3 DNA reads as TGTGCCAGCAGTGATGAAAGTAGCGGGGGCGAAAATGAGCAGTTCTTC. Its protein is CASSDESSGGENEQFF.

This chain links TRBV6-1 with TRBJ1-4; TRBD1 agrees at 11 bases. The CDR3 contains 15 residues. V was pared by 6 bases and J by 4 bases, with 4 bases of the junction left unmatched. Germline loops: CDR1 MNHNS, CDR2 SASEGT. The CDR3 DNA sequence: TGTGCCAGCAGCCTCGGGACAGGGGGTAATGAAAAACTGTTTTTT. Protein sequence: CASSLGTGGNEKLFF.

The V and J genes are TRBV27 and TRBJ1-1; D remains unclear. CDR1 and CDR2 from the germline V gene are MNHEY and SMNVEV (reference sequence). CDR3 size: 14 residues. The V gene lost 2 bases and the J gene lost 2 bases, with 9 bases spanning the gap. CDR3: CASSLHQVNTEAFF. CDR3 DNA: TGTGCCAGCAGTTTACACCAGGTCAACACTGAAGCTTTCTTT.

J is TRBJ2-5 and V is TRBV30, with D perhaps TRBD1 (6 bases). Germline lookup yields CDR1 GTSNPN and CDR2 SVGIG (reference sequence). Trimming left V 8 bases short and J 2 bases short, with 9 bases between. The CDR3 runs 11 residues. DNA of the CDR3: TGTGCCCTAAGGGGGCAAGAGACCCAGTACTTC. This gives the protein CALRGQETQYF.

The rearrangement joins TRBV19 to TRBJ2-2, with 10 nucleotides matching TRBD1. Germline loops: CDR1 LNHDA, CDR2 SQIVND (reference sequence). This CDR3 comprises 14 residues. The V gene end was trimmed by 3 bases and the J gene end by 7 bases; junction bases not matched to a gene: 2. CDR3 DNA sequence: TGTGCCAGTAGTATGACAGGGGGCATCGGGGAGCTGTTTTTT. It yields the protein CASSMTGGIGELFF.

The chain employs TRBV7-8 and TRBJ1-5; 7 nucleotides agree with TRBD1. Germline V gene sequence: CDR1 SGHVS, CDR2 FQNEAQ. The CDR3 is 15 residues long. V was clipped by 6 bases and J by 5 bases; unmatched bases: 10. The DNA for the CDR3 is TGTGCCAGCAGTTCGGGAATAGGGGGCCATCAGCCCCAGCATTTT. It is translated as CASSSGIGGHQPQHF.

This clone was seen only once. This chain uses TRBV7-2 with TRBJ2-7; TRBD2 matches 14 bases. Germline V CDR1 and CDR2: SGHTA, FQGNSA. V shed 5 bases and J 4 bases; nucleotides not matched to a gene: 10. This CDR3 spans 17 amino acids. DNA for the CDR3: TGTGCCAGCAGCAAGGGACTAGCGGGGGCCTCCTGGTACGAGCAGTACTTC. Translation: CASSKGLAGASWYEQYF.

The V call is TRBV30, the J call TRBJ1-1; possible D gene TRBD1, 5 bases. CDR1 is GTSNPN, CDR2 SVGIG, per germline (reference sequence). Trimming shortened V by 2 bases and J by 7 bases, and 14 bases separated the two germline ends. This CDR3 has 13 amino acids. The chain's CDR3 is CAWSLLGQGEAFF. CDR3 DNA sequence: TGTGCCTGGAGTCTCCTCGGGCAGGGTGAAGCTTTCTTT.

The rearrangement uses TRBV6-5 and TRBJ2-1; TRBD2 aligns across 13 bases. CDR3 size: 16 residues. Germline loops: CDR1 MNHEY, CDR2 SVGAGI. Trimming took 0 bases from V and 8 from J; bases not matched to a gene: 4. CDR3 amino acids: CASSYSGTSGEDEQFF. CDR3 nucleotides: TGTGCCAGCAGTTACTCGGGGACTAGCGGGGAGGATGAGCAGTTCTTC.

The rearrangement joins TRBV5-4 to TRBJ2-1; TRBD2 aligns across 9 bases. The CDR3 loop spans 16 amino acids. Germline V lookup: CDR1 SGHNT, CDR2 YYREEE (reference sequence). The trim removed 3 bases at V and 5 bases at J, leaving 9 bases unmatched. In DNA, the CDR3 is TGTGCCAGCAGCTCCGGGCTAGCGGGGAAAGACAATGAGCAGTTCTTC. It specifies CASSSGLAGKDNEQFF.

This rearrangement joins TRBV10-3 to TRBJ1-5; D is perhaps TRBD1 (6 bases). CDR3 size: 16 residues. Germline CDR1 is ENHRY and CDR2 is SYGVKD. The V and J ends lost 3 bases and 4 bases respectively, with 16 bases between them. The CDR3 sequence: CAISDGPGGLNQPQHF. CDR3 DNA sequence: TGTGCCATCAGTGACGGGCCCGGGGGGCTGAATCAGCCCCAGCATTTT.

The gene calls are TRBV4-1 and TRBJ2-1; 11 nucleotides match TRBD2. The CDR3 has 17 residues. Germline V gives CDR1 MGHRA, CDR2 YSYEKL. V lost 4 bases to trimming and J lost 3 bases; unmatched junction nucleotides: 8. CDR3 protein: CASSLSSGRTLYNEQFF. The DNA of the CDR3 is TGCGCCAGCAGCCTATCTAGCGGGAGGACTCTCTACAATGAGCAGTTCTTC.